This TCR beta chain was sequenced during a study of beta chain features in type 1 diabetes. The study reverse transcribed the entire isolated RNA, so it sequenced expressed TCRB transcripts. TCRdb keeps only in-frame clones here, not all; method: immunoSEQ multiplex PCR. The sample holds roughly 370,000 clones; about 15% are singletons and the top ten take under 0.04%. V was cut by 0 bases and J by 3 bases, with 9 bases left in between. Germline CDR1 is SGDLS and CDR2 is YYNGEE. The CDR3 extends over 15 amino acids. Sequencing was done on a sample of naive CD4+ T cells from blood. This clonotype was sampled from a man under 40 in good health. This chain connects TRBV9 to TRBJ2-2, with D tentatively TRBD1 (5 bases). This chain's CDR3 is CASSVGRVYTGELFF. DNA of the CDR3: TGTGCCAGCAGCGTAGGCAGGGTATACACCGGGGAGCTGTTTTTT.